Following are 3 T cell receptor beta chains from one sample sequenced in a study of control samples from healthy donors and cancer patients. Generated by immunoSEQ multiplex PCR, the TCRdb table keeps only in-frame clones and is missing some. This table holds 60,000 to 70,000 clones, 75% to 90% found once. The sequencing sample was made of PBMCs. The source is a woman between 45 and 60 years old with lung cancer.

J is TRBJ2-7 and V is TRBV7-2, with a weak D call TRBD1 (5 bases). Germline V gives CDR1 SGHTA, CDR2 FQGNSA. Trimming shortened V by 4 bases and J by 2 bases, and 12 bases separated the two germline ends. The CDR3 covers 14 residues. CDR3 nucleotide sequence: TGTGCCAGCAGCTCCTATCGACAGACCTACGAGCAGTACTTC. Protein product: CASSSYRQTYEQYF.

V usage is TRBV7-9 and J usage is TRBJ2-7, with a possible D match to TRBD1 (5 bases). Germline V gives CDR1 SEHNR, CDR2 FQNEAQ (reference sequence). V gave up 0 bases and J gave up 5 bases, with 8 bases separating them. The length of the CDR3 is 13 residues. The chain's CDR3 is CASSLAGRDEQYF. As DNA, the CDR3 is TGTGCCAGCAGCTTAGCAGGCAGGGACGAGCAGTACTTC.

The V and J genes are TRBV19 and TRBJ2-7, with D perhaps matching TRBD1 or TRBD2 (5 bases each). Between the trimmed V and J ends, which lost 5 bases and 1 base, there was a span of 15 bases. The CDR3 is 15 amino acids. In germline, CDR1 is LNHDA, CDR2 SQIVND (reference sequence). The CDR3, as DNA: TGTGCCAGTAGTCGGGAAACAGGTGGGTCCTACGAGCAGTACTTC. This gives the protein CASSRETGGSYEQYF.